A selection of T cell receptor beta chains follows, all from one sample in a study of OX40 agonist ivuxolimab in advanced cancers. TCRdb's copy holds only in-frame clones and misses some; the assay was immunoSEQ multiplex PCR. The sample contains more than 70,000 clones, roughly 89% of which appear only once. The starting material was CD4+ or CD8+ T cells sorted from blood, obtained in a trial of the OX40 agonist ivuxolimab. The receptors were gathered from an adult with an advanced solid tumor such as melanoma, head and neck, liver or kidney cancer. Each CDR3 is given with its conserved first and last residue. A D gene is named only where the DNA matches it firmly. Size values are once, few and many counts, or a class for expanded clones, and some rows have none.

-	-	TRBV7-2	TRBJ2-2	CASSLSRSNTGELFF	TGTGCCAGCAGCTTATCACGGTCGAACACCGGGGAGCTGTTTTTT
-	TRBD2	TRBV4-2	TRBJ2-1	CASSLVSGSSYNEQFF	TGTGCCAGCAGCCTCGTTAGCGGGAGCTCCTACAATGAGCAGTTCTTC
once	TRBD2	TRBV7-9	TRBJ2-5	CASSITGLAGQETQYF	TGTGCCAGCAGCATAACGGGACTAGCGGGACAAGAGACCCAGTACTTC
-	-	TRBV6-5	TRBJ1-4	CASTPRTGNEKLFF	TGTGCCAGCACCCCAAGGACGGGAAATGAAAAACTGTTTTTT
-	-	TRBV30	TRBJ1-1	CAWSGQPNTEAFF	TGTGCCTGGAGTGGACAGCCGAACACTGAAGCTTTCTTT
-	-	TRBV18	TRBJ1-2	CASSPDRIRGPYGYTF	TGTGCCAGCTCACCTGATAGGATAAGGGGACCTTATGGCTACACCTTC
once	-	TRBV11-2	TRBJ2-5	CASSLAELLSGTQYF	TGTGCCAGCAGCTTGGCGGAGCTTCTTAGTGGGACCCAGTACTTC
-	-	TRBV4-3	TRBJ1-2	CASSQGTTARYGYTF	TGCGCCAGCAGCCAAGGGACGACAGCGCGATATGGCTACACCTTC
-	-	TRBV18	TRBJ2-1	CASSPGPYNEQFF	TGTGCCAGCTCACCTGGACCCTACAATGAGCAGTTCTTC
-	TRBD2	TRBV5-1	TRBJ2-5	CASSLAPGGGRETQYF	TGCGCCAGCAGCTTGGCTCCGGGAGGGGGACGGGAGACCCAGTACTTC
-	TRBD1	TRBV28	TRBJ1-2	CASWDRYGYTF	TGTGCCTCATGGGACAGGTATGGCTACACCTTC
few	-	TRBV2	TRBJ1-4	CASRGSGEKLFF	TGTGCCAGCAGGGGCAGTGGCGAAAAACTGTTTTTT
-	-	TRBV4-1	TRBJ2-3	CASSQDLSTDTQYF	TGCGCCAGCAGCCAAGATTTAAGCACAGATACGCAGTATTTT
-	-	TRBV7-9	TRBJ1-2	CASSLPVGGAGGYTF	TGTGCCAGCAGCCTTCCGGTGGGGGGCGCGGGAGGCTACACCTTC
-	TRBD2	TRBV27	TRBJ2-1	CASSSRGTSGSYYNEQFF	TGTGCCAGCAGTAGTCGCGGGACTAGCGGGAGCTATTACAATGAGCAGTTCTTC
-	TRBD1	TRBV9	TRBJ1-2	CASSTRQGPGGYTF	TGTGCCAGCAGCACCAGACAGGGGCCGGGTGGCTACACCTTC
-	-	TRBV18	TRBJ2-7	CASSPPDREQYF	TGTGCCAGCTCACCACCGGACAGAGAGCAGTACTTC
-	TRBD2	TRBV19	TRBJ2-7	CASSIPPQSGRAYEQYF	TGTGCCAGTAGTATTCCCCCCCAAAGCGGGAGGGCCTACGAGCAGTACTTC
-	-	TRBV7-9	TRBJ1-2	CASSPSGFVYGYTF	TGTGCCAGCAGCCCAAGCGGGTTCGTCTATGGCTACACCTTC
-	TRBD1	TRBV6-5	TRBJ1-1	CASSQKQGLITEAFF	TGTGCCAGCAGTCAGAAACAGGGGCTTATCACTGAAGCTTTCTTT
-	TRBD2	TRBV9	TRBJ2-2	CASSVGLMGGPNTGELFF	TGTGCCAGCAGCGTAGGATTAATGGGAGGGCCGAACACCGGGGAGCTGTTTTTT
-	-	TRBV6-1	TRBJ2-3	CASSEGPGEGQYF	TGTGCCAGCAGTGAAGGCCCCGGCGAAGGGCAGTATTTT
once	TRBD2	TRBV2	TRBJ2-2	CASRETSGVGAGELFF	TGTGCCAGCAGAGAAACTAGCGGGGTTGGGGCCGGGGAGCTGTTTTTT